This T cell receptor (beta chain) was documented in a study of beta chain features in type 1 diabetes. About the study: The patient and healthy donor groups were comparable for age, gender and cell yields.

V gave up 4 bases and J gave up 0 bases; unmatched junction bases: 17. This CDR3 is built from 19 residues. CDR1 SQVTM and CDR2 ANQGSEA come from the germline V gene. The investigators reverse transcribed all of the isolated RNA, so they sequenced expressed TCRB transcripts. The repertoire was sequenced with immunoSEQ multiplex PCR; TCRdb's copy has only in-frame clones and lacks some. Here the sample spans some 640,000 clones, over 12% being singletons. Concerning this clone: Antigen unknown.

Findings and limits, study-wide: HLA effects on TCRB rearrangement stayed unresolved here. Among patients with Type 1 diabetes, TCRB CDR3s were moderately but significantly shorter in every one of the four CD4+ subsets. Diminished insertions and augmented deletions at VDJ junctions characterized type 1 diabetes patients. Patients' naive, central memory and regulatory TCRB repertoires appeared more alike than those of healthy donors.

Source material: naive CD4+ T cells from blood. This TCR was recovered from a man aged 18 to 30 with type 1 diabetes. The chain has TRBV29-1 and TRBJ2-4, with 8 bases that match TRBD2. The CDR3 DNA reads as TGCAGCGTTGCGGGGACAAAAGAGGCTAGCGGGCTAGCCAAAAACATTCAGTACTTC. Its translation is CSVAGTKEASGLAKNIQYF. Combining the CDR3 with reference TRBV29-1 and TRBJ2-4 gives the whole variable domain SAVISQKPSRDICQRGTSLTIQCQVDSQVTMMFWYRQQPGQSLTLIATANQGSEATYESGFVIDKFPISRPNLTFSTLTVSNMSPEDSSIYLCSVAGTKEASGLAKNIQYFGAGTRLSVL.